This T cell receptor (beta chain) was documented in a study of CD8 T cells in ankylosing spondylitis. Scientists made TCR beta libraries using quantitative 5'-RACE with molecular barcodes. TCRdb processed the 5' RACE reads anew with MiXCR; each CDR3 protein has one entry. The data hold tens of thousands of distinct CDR3 sequences, with approximately 9.6% observed a single time. Study-level results: Peripheral blood samples showed relatively rare disease-linked clones, and these clones were CD8+. Characteristic of ankylosing spondylitis blood, it appeared, was a TCR beta motif comprising eight highly homologous variants. Some motif variants were previously reported in reactive arthritis synovial fluid and blood. According to the report, clones linked to the disease were significantly enriched in matched synovial fluid samples taken from ankylosing spondylitis patients.

Germline CDR1 reads SGHAT; CDR2 reads FQNNGV. V was shortened by 5 bases and J by 4 bases, with 14 bases between the two germline ends. There are 14 residues in the CDR3. Turning to this clonotype: Its antigen is unidentified.

The rearrangement uses TRBV11-2 and TRBJ1-1; possibly TRBD1 for D (5 bases). This TCR was sampled from a male donor with ankylosing spondylitis. The sequencing sample was made of blood, either unsorted or a sorted T cell fraction (not recorded which). CDR3 bases: TGTGCCAGCAGCCCGACCCTTCAGGGCACTGAAGCTTTCTTT. Its protein product is CASSPTLQGTEAFF.